This is a list of T cell receptor beta chains from one sample in a study of cytomegalovirus exposure and HLA in healthy donors. Assay used: immunoSEQ multiplex PCR; TCRdb lists only in-frame clones, some missing. The sample includes 110,000 or so clones, about three quarters of them seen just once. Sequenced sample: PBMCs. Receptors were obtained from a female donor in good health and CMV-seronegative. The CDR3 runs from the conserved cysteine through the conserved F or W. The D gene is left open where the match is weak. Clone sizes are given selectively: once, few, many, or a class where the clone is expanded.

j_gene: TRBJ2-7
v_gene: TRBV14
abundance: .
d_gene: TRBD1
CDR3aa: CASSQLTGTGVYEQYF
CDR3nt: TGTGCCAGCAGCCAATTAACCGGGACAGGGGTCTACGAGCAGTACTTC

j_gene: TRBJ2-2
v_gene: TRBV19
abundance: .
d_gene: .
CDR3aa: CASAKDTNTGELFF
CDR3nt: TGTGCCAGCGCAAAGGACACGAACACCGGGGAGCTGTTTTTT

j_gene: TRBJ2-3
v_gene: TRBV5-1
abundance: .
d_gene: .
CDR3aa: CASSPGDGGDTQYF
CDR3nt: TGCGCCAGCAGCCCCGGCGACGGGGGAGATACGCAGTATTTT

j_gene: TRBJ2-5
v_gene: TRBV30
abundance: .
d_gene: TRBD2
CDR3aa: CAWSVLELAGGPSRETQYF
CDR3nt: TGTGCCTGGAGTGTACTAGAACTAGCGGGGGGGCCTTCGCGGGAGACCCAGTACTTC

j_gene: TRBJ2-1
v_gene: TRBV11-2
abundance: .
d_gene: .
CDR3aa: CASSSQERHYNEQFF
CDR3nt: TGTGCCAGCAGCTCTCAGGAACGGCATTACAATGAGCAGTTCTTC

j_gene: TRBJ1-2
v_gene: TRBV6-1
abundance: .
d_gene: .
CDR3aa: CASSEEGGGVGSGYTF
CDR3nt: TGTGCCAGCAGTGAAGAGGGTGGGGGGGTTGGGTCTGGCTACACCTTC

j_gene: TRBJ1-6
v_gene: TRBV7-2
abundance: .
d_gene: .
CDR3aa: CASSFAVGSPLHF
CDR3nt: TGTGCCAGCAGCTTCGCCGTCGGGTCACCCCTCCACTTT

j_gene: TRBJ2-1
v_gene: TRBV9
abundance: .
d_gene: .
CDR3aa: CASSVVGGLNEQFF
CDR3nt: TGTGCCAGCAGCGTAGTCGGGGGGCTTAATGAGCAGTTCTTC

j_gene: TRBJ2-7
v_gene: TRBV5-8
abundance: .
d_gene: TRBD2
CDR3aa: CASSLETSGTYEQYF
CDR3nt: TGTGCCAGCAGCTTGGAGACTAGCGGAACCTACGAGCAGTACTTC

j_gene: TRBJ1-1
v_gene: TRBV14
abundance: .
d_gene: .
CDR3aa: CASSQIGATEAFF
CDR3nt: TGTGCCAGCAGCCAAATAGGGGCCACTGAAGCTTTCTTT

j_gene: TRBJ1-2
v_gene: TRBV6-1
abundance: .
d_gene: TRBD1
CDR3aa: CASTAGGYGYTF
CDR3nt: TGTGCCAGCACAGCAGGGGGCTATGGCTACACCTTC

j_gene: TRBJ2-7
v_gene: TRBV5-6
abundance: .
d_gene: TRBD1
CDR3aa: CASSLGQGSGEQYF
CDR3nt: TGTGCCAGCAGCTTAGGACAGGGGAGTGGCGAGCAGTACTTC

j_gene: TRBJ1-4
v_gene: TRBV5-4
abundance: few
d_gene: .
CDR3aa: CASSRPGEGEKLFF
CDR3nt: TGTGCCAGCAGCCGGCCGGGGGAGGGGGAAAAACTGTTTTTT

j_gene: TRBJ1-1
v_gene: TRBV4-2
abundance: few
d_gene: TRBD1
CDR3aa: CASSRETGDNTEAFF
CDR3nt: TGTGCCAGCAGCCGAGAGACAGGGGATAACACTGAAGCTTTCTTT

j_gene: TRBJ2-1
v_gene: TRBV7-2
abundance: .
d_gene: TRBD2
CDR3aa: CASSLTTFSGGYNEQFF
CDR3nt: TGTGCCAGCAGCCTCACCACATTCAGCGGGGGGTACAATGAGCAGTTCTTC

j_gene: TRBJ1-1
v_gene: TRBV7-9
abundance: .
d_gene: TRBD1
CDR3aa: CSSSRGQGEAFF
CDR3nt: TGTTCCAGCAGCCGGGGACAGGGTGAAGCTTTCTTT

j_gene: TRBJ2-2
v_gene: TRBV2
abundance: once
d_gene: .
CDR3aa: CASEFTVTGELFF
CDR3nt: TGTGCCAGCGAATTTACGGTCACCGGGGAGCTGTTTTTT

j_gene: TRBJ1-2
v_gene: TRBV5-1
abundance: .
d_gene: .
CDR3aa: CASSPWDTINYGYTF
CDR3nt: TGCGCCAGCAGCCCCTGGGACACCATTAACTATGGCTACACCTTC

j_gene: TRBJ2-3
v_gene: TRBV2
abundance: .
d_gene: TRBD2
CDR3aa: CASYRGLAGPSEWTDTQYF
CDR3nt: TGTGCCAGCTATCGAGGACTAGCGGGCCCTTCGGAGTGGACAGATACGCAGTATTTT

j_gene: TRBJ2-5
v_gene: TRBV2
abundance: .
d_gene: TRBD2
CDR3aa: CASSVGGAAETQYF
CDR3nt: TGTGCCAGCAGTGTCGGGGGGGCCGCGGAGACCCAGTACTTC

j_gene: TRBJ2-3
v_gene: TRBV18
abundance: .
d_gene: TRBD2
CDR3aa: CASSPPRRGSTDTQYF
CDR3nt: TGTGCCAGCTCACCGCCCAGGCGGGGGAGCACAGATACGCAGTATTTT

j_gene: TRBJ2-3
v_gene: TRBV13
abundance: .
d_gene: .
CDR3aa: CASSPGWGRTDTQYF
CDR3nt: TGTGCCAGCAGCCCAGGGTGGGGCCGCACAGATACGCAGTATTTT

j_gene: TRBJ1-1
v_gene: TRBV30
abundance: .
d_gene: TRBD1
CDR3aa: CAWSSRGRTEAFF
CDR3nt: TGTGCCTGGAGCTCAAGGGGGCGGACTGAAGCTTTCTTT

j_gene: TRBJ2-1
v_gene: TRBV7-9
abundance: few
d_gene: .
CDR3aa: CASSWGAEQFF
CDR3nt: TGTGCCAGCAGCTGGGGCGCTGAGCAGTTCTTC

j_gene: TRBJ2-7
v_gene: TRBV5-6
abundance: .
d_gene: .
CDR3aa: CASSPGGEWKQYF
CDR3nt: TGTGCCAGCAGCCCCGGTGGGGAGTGGAAGCAGTACTTC

j_gene: TRBJ1-1
v_gene: TRBV19
abundance: .
d_gene: .
CDR3aa: CASSIGAGSTEAFF
CDR3nt: TGTGCCAGTAGTATAGGAGCAGGGTCCACTGAAGCTTTCTTT

j_gene: TRBJ2-5
v_gene: TRBV7-9
abundance: few
d_gene: .
CDR3aa: CASSLGDTRQETQYF
CDR3nt: TGTGCCAGCAGCTTGGGGGACACCCGGCAGGAGACCCAGTACTTC

j_gene: TRBJ2-3
v_gene: TRBV30
abundance: .
d_gene: .
CDR3aa: CAWTPLAVADPSTDTQYF
CDR3nt: TGTGCCTGGACCCCTTTGGCGGTAGCGGACCCTAGCACAGATACGCAGTATTTT

j_gene: TRBJ2-7
v_gene: TRBV6-5
abundance: .
d_gene: TRBD2
CDR3aa: CASSKLAKAYEQYF
CDR3nt: TGTGCCAGCAGCAAACTAGCGAAGGCCTACGAGCAGTACTTC

j_gene: TRBJ1-6
v_gene: TRBV5-6
abundance: .
d_gene: .
CDR3aa: CASSLAGGLSYNSPLHF
CDR3nt: TGTGCCAGCAGCTTGGCCGGTGGGCTCTCCTATAATTCACCCCTCCACTTT

j_gene: TRBJ2-1
v_gene: TRBV5-5
abundance: .
d_gene: TRBD2
CDR3aa: CASSLGLAGPIVDNEQFF
CDR3nt: TGTGCCAGCAGCTTGGGACTAGCGGGGCCTATCGTCGACAATGAGCAGTTCTTC

j_gene: TRBJ1-3
v_gene: TRBV5-1
abundance: .
d_gene: TRBD1
CDR3aa: CASSLDRGLGNTIYF
CDR3nt: TGCGCCAGCAGCTTGGACAGGGGCCTTGGAAACACCATATATTTT

j_gene: TRBJ1-1
v_gene: TRBV19
abundance: .
d_gene: .
CDR3aa: CASVTGGTEAFF
CDR3nt: TGTGCCAGTGTGACAGGAGGCACTGAAGCTTTCTTT

j_gene: TRBJ2-1
v_gene: TRBV11-2
abundance: once
d_gene: TRBD2
CDR3aa: CASSLEGLAGVSSYNEQFF
CDR3nt: TGTGCCAGCAGCTTAGAGGGACTAGCGGGGGTGAGCTCCTACAATGAGCAGTTCTTC

j_gene: TRBJ2-1
v_gene: TRBV7-7
abundance: .
d_gene: .
CDR3aa: CASSLGGQYYNEQFF
CDR3nt: TGTGCTAGCAGCTTAGGTGGACAGTACTACAATGAGCAGTTCTTC

j_gene: TRBJ2-2
v_gene: TRBV4-3
abundance: .
d_gene: TRBD2
CDR3aa: CASSLGASGGPTVAGELFF
CDR3nt: TGCGCCAGCAGCCTGGGGGCTAGCGGGGGCCCGACCGTGGCCGGGGAGCTGTTTTTT

j_gene: TRBJ1-2
v_gene: TRBV6-1
abundance: few
d_gene: .
CDR3aa: CASSENGYGYTF
CDR3nt: TGTGCCAGCAGTGAAAACGGCTATGGCTACACCTTC

j_gene: TRBJ1-2
v_gene: TRBV6-5
abundance: .
d_gene: TRBD1
CDR3aa: CASSFRPGQGNYGYTF
CDR3nt: TGTGCCAGCAGTTTCCGGCCCGGACAGGGGAACTATGGCTACACCTTC

j_gene: TRBJ2-2
v_gene: TRBV25-1
abundance: .
d_gene: TRBD2
CDR3aa: CASSERGGSTGELFF
CDR3nt: TGTGCCAGCAGTGAACGGGGGGGGAGCACCGGGGAGCTGTTTTTT

j_gene: TRBJ1-4
v_gene: TRBV12-5
abundance: few
d_gene: TRBD1
CDR3aa: CASGQTGSEKLFF
CDR3nt: TGTGCTAGTGGCCAGACAGGGAGTGAAAAACTGTTTTTT

j_gene: TRBJ2-1
v_gene: TRBV11-3
abundance: once
d_gene: .
CDR3aa: CASSLEGRGAYNEQFF
CDR3nt: TGTGCCAGCAGCTTAGAAGGGAGGGGGGCCTACAATGAGCAGTTCTTC

j_gene: TRBJ2-3
v_gene: TRBV7-2
abundance: .
d_gene: TRBD2
CDR3aa: CASSLLAGITDTQYF
CDR3nt: TGTGCCAGCAGCTTACTAGCGGGGATCACAGATACGCAGTATTTT